Given below is one T cell receptor beta chain in context. The sample originates from a study of T-cell memory formation after mild COVID-19. TCRdb re-called the 5' RACE reads through MiXCR, storing one row per CDR3 protein. The sample includes 65,000 to 95,000 distinct CDR3 sequences, 9.5% to 15% of them seen just once. This CDR3 spans 15 amino acids. Germline CDR1 is SGDLS and CDR2 is YYNGEE. Trimming removed 0 bases at V and 5 bases at J, with 12 bases between. The material sequenced was PBMCs or a T cell subset sorted from them (not recorded which). This TCR derives from a man between 18 and 35 years old who had mild COVID-19 (a few samples of this study predate the infection). Cell type and time point are not known. The gene calls are TRBV9 and TRBJ2-1; D not certain. The CDR3 loop is CASSVAYTGNNEQFF. The CDR3 nucleotides read TGTGCCAGCAGCGTAGCTTATACTGGAAACAATGAGCAGTTCTTC.